Following are 11 T cell receptor beta chains from one sample sequenced in a study of beta chain features in type 1 diabetes. General study results and limits: Among all four CD4+ subsets, Type 1 diabetes patients had TCRB CDR3s that were moderately but significantly shorter.

Since all of the isolated RNA was reverse transcribed, expressed TCRB transcripts were what got sequenced. Sequencing used immunoSEQ multiplex PCR; TCRdb keeps in-frame clones, though not all of them. This sample has about 150,000 clones, with 10% to 13% found just once. Antigens of these TCRs are unknown. Sequences were obtained from central memory CD4+ T cells from blood. Receptor source: a man aged 30 to 39 with type 1 diabetes.

This chain connects TRBV11-2 to TRBJ1-4; possible D gene TRBD1, 6 bases. The CDR3 covers 15 residues. Germline V gene lookup returns CDR1 SGHAT and CDR2 FQNNGV. Trimming took 4 bases from V and 5 from J, leaving 14 bases between them. The CDR3 DNA follows: TGTGCCAGCAGCTCCGAGGGGGTCCCAAATGAAAAACTGTTTTTT. Translating it yields CASSSEGVPNEKLFF.

This clone appeared a few times. This chain uses TRBV5-6 with TRBJ2-3, with TRBD2 matching 13 bases. The CDR3 is made up of 15 amino acids. Germline-derived CDR1 and CDR2 are SGHDT and YYEEEE. V was clipped by 3 bases and J by 6 bases; unmatched bases: 4. The CDR3: CASSWTSGSLDTQYF. The CDR3 DNA reads TGTGCCAGCAGCTGGACTAGCGGGAGTCTGGATACGCAGTATTTT.

This clone occurred a few times. CDR3 in DNA: TGCGCCAGCAGCCAAGATTCGGGGGTTTCAATGAACACTGAAGCTTTCTTT. Its translation: CASSQDSGVSMNTEAFF. This chain joins TRBV4-1 and TRBJ1-1; possibly TRBD1 for D (5 bases). The ends were cut back, 0 bases at V and 0 bases at J, with 14 bases in the middle. Germline-derived CDR1 and CDR2 are MGHRA and YSYEKL. CDR3 length: 17 amino acids.

This clone was detected a few times. V gene TRBV30 combines with J gene TRBJ2-1; the match to TRBD1 covers 11 bases. The V gene's germline CDR1 is GTSNPN and CDR2 SVGIG (reference sequence). CDR3 size: 15 residues. V lost 4 bases and J lost 5; bases outside the gene matches: 7. Here the CDR3 reads CAWNRGQGGNNEQFF. CDR3 in DNA: TGTGCCTGGAACCGGGGACAGGGGGGGAACAATGAGCAGTTCTTC. The variable domain in full, with the rest retrieved from reference TRBV30 and TRBJ2-1, is SQTIHQWPATLVQPVGSPLSLECTVEGTSNPNLYWYRQAAGRGLQLLFYSVGIGQISSEVPQNLSASRPQDRQFILSSKKLLLSDSGFYLCAWNRGQGGNNEQFFGPGTRLTVL.

This clone has a count of ten or more. The rearrangement links TRBV2 to TRBJ1-1, with 8 bases matching TRBD1. The ends lost 4 bases at V and 2 bases at J; junction bases unmatched: 3. CDR1 and CDR2 from the germline V gene are SNHLY and FYNNEI. The CDR3 covers 14 residues. As DNA, the CDR3 is TGTGCCAGCAGTGTGGACAGGGCAAACACTGAAGCTTTCTTT. This sequence encodes CASSVDRANTEAFF.

The chain is built from TRBV18 and TRBJ2-5, with D uncertain. This CDR3 is 13 amino acids long. Trimming cost V 2 bases and J 4 bases, with 8 bases left between them. In germline, CDR1 is KGHSH, CDR2 LQKENI. The CDR3 protein is CASSPYVRETQYF. CDR3 coding DNA: TGTGCCAGCTCACCATATGTCCGAGAGACCCAGTACTTC.

The J gene is TRBJ2-7, the V gene TRBV19; D is unresolved. Trimming left V 3 bases short and J 7 bases short, with 13 bases between. CDR1 and CDR2 (germline): LNHDA, SQIVND (reference sequence). The CDR3 totals 13 residues. DNA of the CDR3: TGTGCCAGTAGTATTGGCGGCGTCGGGGAGCAGTACTTC. Protein product: CASSIGGVGEQYF.

The chain combines TRBV5-5 with TRBJ2-5, with 7 nucleotides matching TRBD1. CDR1 SGHKS and CDR2 YYEKEE come from the germline V gene (reference sequence). There are 14 residues in the CDR3. The junction had 4 bases not matched to a gene; V was cut back by 3 bases and J by 2 bases. DNA for the CDR3: TGTGCCAGCAGCTCCCTGGACAGGCAAGAGACCCAGTACTTC. It codes for CASSSLDRQETQYF. The whole variable domain, remainder taken from reference TRBV5-5 and TRBJ2-5, is DAGVTQSPTHLIKTRGQQVTLRCSPISGHKSVSWYQQVLGQGPQFIFQYYEKEERGRGNFPDRFSARQFPNYSSELNVNALLLGDSALYLCASSSLDRQETQYFGPGTRLLVL.

This clone occurred a few times. V usage is TRBV9 and J usage is TRBJ2-1; 8 nucleotides line up with TRBD2. Germline CDR1 and CDR2: SGDLS and YYNGEE. CDR3 length: 16 amino acids. V shed 0 bases and J 3 bases; nucleotides not matched to a gene: 5. The CDR3 protein is CASSVDTSGNYNEQFF. The DNA for the CDR3 is TGTGCCAGCAGCGTAGACACTAGCGGAAACTACAATGAGCAGTTCTTC.

This clone was seen a handful of times. The rearrangement links TRBV11-3 to TRBJ2-7; 14 bases map to TRBD2. The CDR3 totals 19 residues. V lost 5 bases to trimming and J lost 5 bases; unmatched junction nucleotides: 17. CDR1 and CDR2 from the germline V gene are SGHNT and YENEEA. CDR3 sequence reads: CASSRGLAGVSYPQDEQYF. The DNA for the CDR3 is TGTGCCAGCAGCCGGGGACTAGCGGGAGTCTCGTACCCTCAAGACGAGCAGTACTTC.

This clone has a handful of counts. This chain uses TRBV29-1 with TRBJ2-6; TRBD1 might be the D (6 bases). Trimming shortened V by 6 bases and J by 3 bases, and 18 bases separated the two germline ends. From germline, CDR1 is SQVTM and CDR2 ANQGSEA. There are 16 residues in the CDR3. This CDR3 is CSVAHGTGSGANVLTF. The CDR3 DNA follows: TGCAGCGTCGCTCACGGTACAGGGAGTGGGGCCAACGTCCTGACTTTC.